This T cell receptor (beta chain) derives from a study of monozygotic twins with inflammatory bowel disease. The study, taken as a whole, reports: It was observed that concordant and discordant twins did not differ in repertoire similarity, possibly given limited power. Lower TCRbeta diversity (inverse Simpson) was seen in IBD patients than in healthy co-twins.

TCRdb reprocessed the 5' RACE reads and reports one entry per CDR3 protein, with no DNA. Its table lists about 170,000 distinct CDR3 sequences. On this clonotype: The antigen is unknown.

Germline V gene sequence: CDR1 SGHDN, CDR2 FVKESK. The CDR3 totals 15 residues. Whole-blood RNA isolation (total RNA) proceeded without T cell sorting. Sample: blood. The gene calls are TRBV14 and TRBJ1-1. The origin of this receptor is a human donor with ulcerative colitis or Crohn's disease, or a healthy co-twin of an affected twin (not recorded which). The CDR3 spells CASSQYRTENTEAFF.